This T cell receptor beta chain originates from a study of OX40 agonist ivuxolimab in advanced cancers. Sequenced by immunoSEQ multiplex PCR; TCRdb stores in-frame clones only, minus some. The data contain roughly 54,000 clones, 84% of them singletons. Between the trimmed V and J ends, which lost 5 bases and 5 bases, there was a span of 24 bases. From germline, CDR1 is SGHTS and CDR2 YDEGEE. The CDR3 is 17 residues long. The J gene is TRBJ2-3, the V gene TRBV5-8, with D possibly being TRBD1 (6 bases). The specimen comprised CD4+ or CD8+ T cells sorted from blood, sampled in a trial of the OX40 agonist ivuxolimab. The sequence derives from an adult with an advanced solid tumor such as melanoma, head and neck, liver or kidney cancer. CDR3 loop: CASRQTRGRGPGDTQYF. In DNA, the CDR3 is TGTGCCAGCAGACAAACCAGGGGACGGGGTCCGGGAGATACGCAGTATTTT.